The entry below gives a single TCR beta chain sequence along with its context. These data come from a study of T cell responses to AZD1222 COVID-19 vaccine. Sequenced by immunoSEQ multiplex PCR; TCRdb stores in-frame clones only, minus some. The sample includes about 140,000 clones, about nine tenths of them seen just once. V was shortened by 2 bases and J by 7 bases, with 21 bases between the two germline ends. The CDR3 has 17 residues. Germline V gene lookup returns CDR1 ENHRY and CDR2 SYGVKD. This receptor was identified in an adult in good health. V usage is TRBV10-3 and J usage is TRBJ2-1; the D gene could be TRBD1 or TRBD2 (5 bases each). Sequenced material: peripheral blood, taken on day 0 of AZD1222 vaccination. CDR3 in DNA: TGTGCCATCAGTGAGGGGCTAGGGGCGGGCGCGAGAAATGAGCAGTTCTTC. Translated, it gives CAISEGLGAGARNEQFF.